This T cell receptor (beta chain) emerged from a study of shared clonotypes between healthy human individuals. Study-level information: Every donor yielded three CD4 naive, three CD4 memory, two CD8 naive and one CD8 memory plate.

Germline-derived CDR1 and CDR2 are ENHRY and SYGVKD. This CDR3 region has 12 residues. Deletions cut 3 bases from V and 0 bases from J, with 3 bases between. Subsets obtained from CD4+ cells comprised CD45RA+ naive and CD45RA-negative memory cells. Using immunoSEQ multiplex PCR, the repertoire was profiled, and TCRdb retains in-frame clones only, with some absent. Of fewer than 2.5 million clones in the sample, roughly 93% were seen once. The clonotype originates from a man between 18 and 35 years old in good health. Some clones in this sample may be carry-over from other donors' samples. This chain connects TRBV10-3 to TRBJ2-7; no clear D gene. The specimen sequenced was naive CD4+ T cells from PBMCs. The subset is: CD45RA+ positively selected. CDR3 protein: CAISDYSYEQYF. CDR3 bases: TGTGCCATCAGTGACTACTCCTACGAGCAGTACTTC.